Here is one T cell receptor beta chain with its context. The record originates from a study of blood T cell repertoires in COVID-19. Study processing details: Reference gene primer amplification yielded estimated nucleated cell counts. Data came from immunoSEQ multiplex PCR; TCRdb stores just in-frame clones and leaves some out. V, J and clone size were drawn from that table, and D and trimming were deduced from the DNA. Seen here are 130,000 to 150,000 clones, roughly 88% observed once, and the top ten hold 1.2%. Germline loops: CDR1 KGHDR, CDR2 SFDVKD. V lost 12 bases to trimming and J lost 3 bases; unmatched junction nucleotides: 7. The CDR3 is made up of 12 amino acids.

The chain employs TRBV24-1 and TRBJ2-7, with 7 bases fitting TRBD1. This TCR was recovered from a woman between 25 and 40 years old with acute COVID-19. Material: PBMCs or T cells enriched from blood (not recorded which). The DNA of the CDR3 is TGTGCCGTAGGATCAGGGGGCTACGAGCAGTACTTC. This encodes CAVGSGGYEQYF.